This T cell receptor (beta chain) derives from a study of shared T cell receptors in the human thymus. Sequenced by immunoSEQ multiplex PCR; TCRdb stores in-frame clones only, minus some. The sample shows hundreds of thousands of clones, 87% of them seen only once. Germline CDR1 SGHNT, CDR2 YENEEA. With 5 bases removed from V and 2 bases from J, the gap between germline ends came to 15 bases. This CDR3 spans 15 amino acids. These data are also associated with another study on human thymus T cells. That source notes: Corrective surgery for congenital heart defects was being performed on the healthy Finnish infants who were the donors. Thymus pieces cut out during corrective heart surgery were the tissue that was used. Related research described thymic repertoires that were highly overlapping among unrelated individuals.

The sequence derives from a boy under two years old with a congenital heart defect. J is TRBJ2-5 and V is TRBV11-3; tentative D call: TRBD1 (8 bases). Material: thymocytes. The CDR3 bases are TGTGCCAGCAGCCCAGGACAGGGAGGGCAAGAGACCCAGTACTTC. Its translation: CASSPGQGGQETQYF.